A single sample is the source of the 5 T cell receptor beta chains below, sequenced in a study of T cell changes during pregnancy in multiple sclerosis. The assay was immunoSEQ multiplex PCR, and TCRdb's table has in-frame clones only and misses some. The data hold about 45,000 clones, with roughly 93% observed a single time. Material: PBMCs (not recorded whether the cells were cultured). Receptors were obtained from a female donor with multiple sclerosis, enrolled in a pregnancy study.

By share, this clone ranks as medium-sized. This chain uses TRBV4-1 with TRBJ1-4; 11 positions agree with TRBD1. From germline, CDR1 is MGHRA and CDR2 YSYEKL. The V and J ends lost 3 bases and 5 bases, in that order; junction bases with no gene match: 8. The CDR3 contains 17 residues. CDR3 in DNA: TGCGCCAGCAGCCATGTAGGTCGGGACAGGGGGAATGAAAAACTGTTTTTT. This translates into CASSHVGRDRGNEKLFF.

This chain uses TRBV28 with TRBJ1-3; tentative D call: TRBD1 (5 bases). This CDR3 comprises 13 residues. Germline CDR1 reads MDHEN; CDR2 reads SYDVKM. With 2 bases removed from V and 3 bases from J, the gap between germline ends came to 5 bases. Here the CDR3 DNA reads TGTGCCAGCAGTTTAAGGGGTGGAAACACCATATATTTT. This sequence encodes CASSLRGGNTIYF.

The chain is built from TRBV28 and TRBJ2-3, with 15 bases fitting TRBD2. The CDR3 runs to 15 residues. V was pared by 6 bases and J by 7 bases, with 5 bases of the junction left unmatched. The germline V gene has CDR1 MDHEN and CDR2 SYDVKM. The DNA of the CDR3 is TGTGCCAGCAGCGGGACTAGCGGGAGGCGTTATACGCAGTATTTT. As protein: CASSGTSGRRYTQYF.

The rearrangement links TRBV6-5 to TRBJ1-1; no reliable D call. This CDR3 has 11 amino acids. Germline V lookup: CDR1 MNHEY, CDR2 SVGAGI. Trimming took 7 bases from V and 1 from J, leaving 4 bases between them. The CDR3 protein is CASTSNTEAFF. The CDR3 nucleotides read TGTGCCAGCACCTCGAACACTGAAGCTTTCTTT.

The rearrangement uses TRBV15 and TRBJ2-7; a possible D gene is TRBD1 (5 bases). Germline values: CDR1 LNHNV, CDR2 YYDKDF (reference sequence). CDR3 length: 11 amino acids. Trimming shortened V by 7 bases and J by 6 bases, and 10 bases separated the two germline ends. CDR3 loop: CATKQDREQYF. CDR3 DNA sequence: TGTGCCACCAAACAGGACCGCGAGCAGTACTTC.